This entry lists 22 T cell receptor beta chains sequenced from one sample in a study of CD8 T cells in Susac syndrome. Random hexamers primed reverse transcription of about 0.45 to 1 ug RNA. TCRdb called the immunoSEQ multiplex PCR reads again in MiXCR, with one record for every CDR3 protein. The sample lists about 150,000 distinct CDR3 sequences, 95% to 96% occurring once. What was sequenced was CD8+ T cells from PBMCs. Receptors originate from a human donor with multiple sclerosis.

The J gene is TRBJ1-1, the V gene TRBV29-1; tentative D call: TRBD1 (5 bases). In germline, CDR1 is SQVTM, CDR2 ANQGSEA. Trimming cost V 6 bases and J 1 base, with 15 bases left between them. The CDR3 is 14 amino acids. The CDR3: CSVGGAGQNTEAFF. The CDR3 DNA is TGCAGCGTGGGGGGAGCGGGGCAGAACACTGAAGCTTTCTTT. Together with reference TRBV29-1 and TRBJ1-1, the CDR3 gives the full variable domain: SAVISQKPSRDICQRGTSLTIQCQVDSQVTMMFWYRQQPGQSLTLIATANQGSEATYESGFVIDKFPISRPNLTFSTLTVSNMSPEDSSIYLCSVGGAGQNTEAFFGQGTRLTVV.

The chain employs TRBV2 and TRBJ2-1; the D is unclear. V was cut by 3 bases and J by 6 bases, with 9 bases left in between. Germline-derived CDR1 and CDR2 are SNHLY and FYNNEI. This CDR3 region has 13 residues. The CDR3 here is CASSEYLGNEQFF. In nucleotides, the CDR3 is TGTGCCAGCAGTGAGTATCTCGGCAATGAGCAGTTCTTC.

V gene TRBV27 combines with J gene TRBJ1-2; D is ambiguous. The germline V gene encodes CDR1 MNHEY and CDR2 SMNVEV (reference sequence). CDR3 length: 14 amino acids. V lost 3 bases and J lost 2, with 10 bases in between. Written as DNA, the CDR3 is TGTGCCAGCAGTTTTTCGGCGCGCAACTATGGCTACACCTTC. Protein sequence: CASSFSARNYGYTF.

V gene TRBV27 combines with J gene TRBJ2-3; D is perhaps TRBD2 (6 bases). Germline V gene sequence: CDR1 MNHEY, CDR2 SMNVEV (reference sequence). The CDR3 is made up of 16 amino acids. Trimming cost V 0 bases and J 1 base, with 11 bases left between them. This CDR3 is CASSLSWGDRTDTQYF. CDR3 DNA sequence: TGTGCCAGCAGTTTATCGTGGGGGGACCGCACAGATACGCAGTATTTT.

The chain joins TRBV27 to TRBJ2-7; 8 nucleotides align to TRBD2. This CDR3 has 14 residues. Losses at the gene ends were 3 bases for V and 2 bases for J; bases not matched to a gene: 3. The V gene's germline CDR1 is MNHEY and CDR2 SMNVEV (reference sequence). The DNA for the CDR3 is TGTGCCAGCAGTTTCAGCGGGGGCGCCTACGAGCAGTACTTC. This gives the protein CASSFSGGAYEQYF.

This sequence joins TRBV7-9 and TRBJ2-1; D remains unclear. The length of the CDR3 is 12 residues. The germline CDR1 and CDR2 sequences are SEHNR and FQNEAQ (reference sequence). Trimming cost V 5 bases and J 4 bases, with 6 bases left between them. The CDR3 DNA is TGTGCCAGCAGCGGCCATTACAATGAGCAGTTCTTC. Residues: CASSGHYNEQFF. Full variable domain (outside the CDR3, taken from reference TRBV7-9 and TRBJ2-1): DTGVSQNPRHKITKRGQNVTFRCDPISEHNRLYWYRQTLGQGPEFLTYFQNEAQLEKSRLLSDRFSAERPKGSFSTLEIQRTEQGDSAMYLCASSGHYNEQFFGPGTRLTVL.

The chain carries TRBV29-1 and TRBJ2-3; D might be TRBD1 (6 bases). The ends were cut back, 2 bases at V and 4 bases at J, with 10 bases in the middle. The CDR3 runs to 13 residues. The germline gives CDR1 SQVTM, CDR2 ANQGSEA. CDR3 in amino acids: CSVERGYADTQYF. CDR3 bases: TGCAGCGTTGAAAGGGGGTACGCAGATACGCAGTATTTT.

This rearrangement joins TRBV29-1 to TRBJ2-2; D unclear. Trimming cost V 6 bases and J 1 base, with 9 bases left between them. CDR3 length: 13 residues. Per the germline V gene, CDR1 is SQVTM and CDR2 is ANQGSEA. The CDR3 spells CSVGEGNTGELFF. DNA for the CDR3: TGCAGCGTAGGTGAAGGGAACACCGGGGAGCTGTTTTTT.

This clonotype was detected once. This chain connects TRBV29-1 to TRBJ2-1; 8 positions agree with TRBD2. Germline values: CDR1 SQVTM, CDR2 ANQGSEA. This CDR3 region has 12 residues. V trimming: 8 bases; J trimming: 4 bases; junction bases outside the gene matches: 4. The DNA for the CDR3 is TGCAGCAGCGGGGGCCCTTACAATGAGCAGTTCTTC. It translates to CSSGGPYNEQFF.

The chain has TRBV7-9 and TRBJ2-7; 9 bases are shared with TRBD1. This CDR3 is 14 amino acids long. Germline CDR1 SEHNR, CDR2 FQNEAQ (reference sequence). The trim removed 4 bases at V and 7 bases at J, leaving 8 bases unmatched. The DNA of the CDR3 is TGTGCCAGCAGCTCACAACAGGGGGCTGGAGAGCAGTACTTC. Amino acid sequence: CASSSQQGAGEQYF.

The rearrangement uses TRBV6-6 and TRBJ2-3; D not certain. CDR1 is MNHNY and CDR2 is SVGAGI in the germline V gene (reference sequence). The CDR3 has 10 residues. V lost 10 bases, J lost 4 bases, and 6 bases lay in between. The CDR3 sequence is CATQPDTQYF. As DNA, the CDR3 is TGTGCCACCCAACCAGATACGCAGTATTTT.

The chain uses TRBV27 and TRBJ2-3, with 8 nucleotides matching TRBD2. The CDR3 loop spans 16 amino acids. Trimming removed 5 bases from V and 3 bases from J; junction bases left unmatched: 10. The germline CDR1 and CDR2 sequences are MNHEY and SMNVEV (reference sequence). The CDR3: CASSVPGLAGTDTQYF. The CDR3 DNA reads as TGTGCCAGCAGTGTCCCCGGACTAGCAGGAACAGATACGCAGTATTTT.

The V call is TRBV3-1, the J call TRBJ2-3; TRBD2 might be the D (5 bases). The CDR3 is made up of 15 amino acids. The V gene's germline CDR1 is LGHDT and CDR2 YNNKEL (reference sequence). Trimming removed 0 bases from V and 4 bases from J, with 11 bases in between. CDR3: CASSQDGLAPDTQYF. As DNA, the CDR3 is TGTGCCAGCAGCCAAGATGGGCTAGCCCCAGATACGCAGTATTTT.

J is TRBJ2-5 and V is TRBV15; D possibly uses TRBD1 or TRBD2 (5 bases each). CDR3 length: 15 residues. Per the germline V gene, CDR1 is LNHNV and CDR2 is YYDKDF (reference sequence). V lost 3 bases, J lost 5 bases, and 16 bases lay in between. CDR3 coding DNA: TGTGCCACCAGCAGCAACCGGGACGCAGTTGAGACCCAGTACTTC. Translating gives CATSSNRDAVETQYF.

V is TRBV29-1 and J is TRBJ1-1; D gene uncertain. This CDR3 spans 14 amino acids. Germline lookup yields CDR1 SQVTM and CDR2 ANQGSEA. Deletions cut 0 bases from V and 0 bases from J, with 8 bases between. CDR3 bases: TGCAGCGTTGAAGATTCGGAAGTGAACACTGAAGCTTTCTTT. Its protein product is CSVEDSEVNTEAFF.

The chain recombines TRBV12-3 or TRBV12-4 with TRBJ1-3; 7 bases match TRBD1. The CDR3 sequence is 16 residues long. Trimming removed 8 bases from V and 1 base from J; junction bases left unmatched: 11. The CDR3 loop reads CASDGTEPTSGNTIYF. The CDR3 region has the DNA TGTGCCAGCGACGGGACAGAACCTACTTCTGGAAACACCATATATTTT.

J is TRBJ1-5 and V is TRBV3-1; D is undetermined. CDR1 LGHDT and CDR2 YNNKEL come from the germline V gene (reference sequence). Between the trimmed V and J ends, which lost 5 bases and 4 bases, there was a span of 15 bases. The CDR3 length is 15 residues. The CDR3 nucleotides are TGTGCCAGCAGCTCTACAGAACGGGATAATCAGCCCCAGCATTTT. As protein: CASSSTERDNQPQHF.

The CDR3 nucleotides are TGCAGCGTTCTCGAGGGAATCTCCTACGAGCAGTACTTC. Its translation is CSVLEGISYEQYF. The chain links TRBV29-1 to TRBJ2-7, with D perhaps TRBD2 (5 bases). Looked up from germline, CDR1 is SQVTM and CDR2 is ANQGSEA. Trimming removed 5 bases at V and 0 bases at J, with 11 bases between. This CDR3 is 13 amino acids long.

The chain is built from TRBV2 and TRBJ2-7; no clear D gene. This CDR3 spans 14 amino acids. Germline CDR1 is SNHLY and CDR2 is FYNNEI. V dropped 3 bases and J dropped 2 bases, with 11 bases sitting between them. In DNA, the CDR3 is TGTGCCAGCAGTGAGGGCACGAAAACCTACGAGCAGTACTTC. As protein: CASSEGTKTYEQYF.

The chain is built from TRBV15 and TRBJ1-2; no clear D gene. V was shortened by 1 base and J by 5 bases, with 8 bases between the two germline ends. CDR3 length equals 13 residues. The germline CDR1 and CDR2 sequences are LNHNV and YYDKDF (reference sequence). CDR3 in amino acids: CATSRVTAYGYTF. CDR3 DNA: TGTGCCACCAGCAGAGTCACGGCTTATGGCTACACCTTC. Looking up the rest from reference TRBV15 and TRBJ1-2 gives the full variable domain: DAMVIQNPRYQVTQFGKPVTLSCSQTLNHNVMYWYQQKSSQAPKLLFHYYDKDFNNEADTPDNFQSRRPNTSFCFLDIRSPGLGDTAMYLCATSRVTAYGYTFGSGTRLTVV.

The chain combines TRBV20-1 with TRBJ1-1; D perhaps matches TRBD1 (5 bases). V lost 0 bases and J 5 bases, leaving 16 bases between the germline ends. The CDR3 consists of 15 residues. CDR1 is DFQATT, CDR2 SNEGSKA, per germline (reference sequence). This CDR3 is CSARDNGVGRTEAFF. In DNA form, the CDR3 reads TGCAGTGCTAGAGATAATGGTGTGGGGCGGACTGAAGCTTTCTTT.

The chain joins TRBV30 to TRBJ1-5; D unclear. Germline loops: CDR1 GTSNPN, CDR2 SVGIG (reference sequence). The CDR3 covers 14 residues. The V end lost 1 base, the J end lost 1 base, and 8 bases lay between the germline ends. The CDR3 reads CAWSGGQSNQPQHF. The CDR3 coding sequence is TGTGCCTGGAGTGGCGGGCAGAGCAATCAGCCCCAGCATTTT.